This T cell receptor (beta chain) was identified in a study of T cell changes during pregnancy in multiple sclerosis (dated 2019 in TCRdb). About the full investigation: The study looked at changes in the T cell repertoire across pregnancy in women with multiple sclerosis.

A word on this clone: Which antigen it targets is not known. No base-level quality is on record; no much larger clone is a single base apart.

The library was made by the immunoSEQ multiplex PCR assay. Not all clones reach the TCRdb copy of this immuneACCESS table, which keeps in-frame sequences only. Checked studies attribute under half of the gap to unresolved V genes and leave the rest unexplained. The sample includes around 64,000 clones, with nearly 95% observed a single time. The ten largest clones add up to around 0.3% of the sample. CDR1 and CDR2 (GTSNPN, SVGIG) derive from the germline V gene (reference sequence). The CDR3 has 14 amino acids, counting the end cysteine and phenylalanine. CDR3 DNA is the only sequence kept; it has 42 bases, read in frame from the first base. Here V drops 7 bases and J drops 9 bases, and the junction holds 13 bases not matched to any gene.

This specimen consisted of CD4+ T cells from peripheral blood mononuclear cells, obtained after pregnancy. This sequence uses TRBV30 and TRBJ2-1; 9 middle bases align to TRBD2. The receptor comes from a female donor with multiple sclerosis, enrolled in a pregnancy study. The DNA is as follows: TGTGCCTTCCGACGGGTAGCGGGAGCTAGTGAGCAGTTCTTC. Its translation reads: CAFRRVAGASEQFF.